This record looks at one T cell receptor beta chain sequence and its context. What it binds is unknown. The data were produced by immunoSEQ multiplex PCR, yet TCRdb's version contains in-frame clones alone and is incomplete. The sample records around 56,000 clones, roughly 87% being singletons. This specimen comes from a study of cytomegalovirus exposure and HLA in healthy donors. Whole-study context: Later, an analysis reported that the 120 or so validation repertoires had used the same platform as the roughly 700 first-cohort repertoires. Study results and limitations: Specificity of a few CMV-associated chains for CMV antigens was verified in vitro.

The CDR3 is 14 amino acids. CDR1 is LNHDA, CDR2 SQIVND, per germline (reference sequence). The V gene end was trimmed by 8 bases and the J gene end by 0 bases; junction bases not matched to a gene: 6. The TCR was taken from a woman between 18 and 30 years old in good health and CMV-seronegative. The genes are TRBV19 and TRBJ1-1; 7 bases are shared with TRBD1. Sequenced sample: PBMCs. CDR3 sequence: CASSPGTVNTEAFF. The CDR3 coding sequence is TGTGCCAGTTCACCGGGGACAGTGAACACTGAAGCTTTCTTT.